One and the same sample provided the 26 T cell receptor beta chains below, sequenced in a study of blood T cell repertoires in COVID-19. The repertoire was sequenced with immunoSEQ multiplex PCR; TCRdb's copy has only in-frame clones and lacks some. The table includes roughly 150,000 clones, roughly 84% detected once. The specimen sequenced was peripheral blood. Source of these receptors: a man between 65 and 80 years old with active or convalescent COVID-19.

V and J are TRBV11-1 and TRBJ2-7; D remains ambiguous. Germline lookup yields CDR1 SGHAT and CDR2 FQDESV (reference sequence). The CDR3 sequence is 17 residues long. Trimming removed 0 bases from V and 0 bases from J, with 15 bases in between. The CDR3 nucleotides are TGTGCCAGCAGCTTAGCGAGTGGTTCTATAAGCTCCTACGAGCAGTACTTC. This codes for CASSLASGSISSYEQYF.

The CDR3 region is CASSPAGNEQYF. The CDR3 DNA reads as TGTGCCAGCTCACCGGCAGGGAATGAGCAGTACTTC. This sequence joins TRBV18 and TRBJ2-7; D is possibly TRBD1 (5 bases). CDR3 length: 12 residues. Trimming cost V 3 bases and J 7 bases, with 10 bases left between them. Germline V gene data show CDR1 as KGHSH and CDR2 as LQKENI. The full variable domain, rest sourced from reference TRBV18 and TRBJ2-7, is NAGVMQNPRHLVRRRGQEARLRCSPMKGHSHVYWYRQLPEEGLKFMVYLQKENIIDESGMPKERFSAEFPKEGPSILRIQQVVRGDSAAYFCASSPAGNEQYFGPGTRLTVT.

The rearrangement uses TRBV19 and TRBJ1-2; D ambiguous. V was pared by 2 bases and J by 5 bases, with 6 bases between. Germline values: CDR1 LNHDA, CDR2 SQIVND (reference sequence). This CDR3 region has 12 residues. Written as DNA, the CDR3 is TGTGCCAGTAGTATAAGGGAGTATGGCTACACCTTC. Protein: CASSIREYGYTF.

The chain links TRBV5-4 to TRBJ1-5; 7 bases agree with TRBD1. The CDR3 length is 14 residues. Trimming at V came to 4 bases and at J to 6 bases, leaving 7 bases not matched to a gene. Germline CDR1 is SGHNT and CDR2 is YYREEE (reference sequence). The CDR3 DNA is TGTGCCAGCAGCCTAGGAGGGGGCTTTCAGCCCCAGCATTTT. Translated: CASSLGGGFQPQHF.

This sequence joins TRBV2 and TRBJ2-7; D ambiguous. The germline V gene has CDR1 SNHLY and CDR2 FYNNEI. The CDR3 runs 13 residues. Trimming shortened V by 5 bases and J by 1 base, and 9 bases separated the two germline ends. The CDR3 DNA is TGTGCCAGCAGTCAAGGAGAATCCTACGAGCAGTACTTC. Protein: CASSQGESYEQYF.

This clone was counted once. The chain is built from TRBV18 and TRBJ2-7; 7 bases agree with TRBD1. J lost 6 bases, V lost 3 bases, and 5 bases had no gene match. Germline V gives CDR1 KGHSH, CDR2 LQKENI. The CDR3 runs to 13 residues. The CDR3 region has the DNA TGTGCCAGCTCACCGACAGGGCCGGGCGAGCAGTACTTC. Translating gives CASSPTGPGEQYF. Variable domain in full (rest from reference TRBV18 and TRBJ2-7): NAGVMQNPRHLVRRRGQEARLRCSPMKGHSHVYWYRQLPEEGLKFMVYLQKENIIDESGMPKERFSAEFPKEGPSILRIQQVVRGDSAAYFCASSPTGPGEQYFGPGTRLTVT.

The chain has TRBV12-3 or TRBV12-4 and TRBJ1-5; D gene unclear. V gave up 1 base and J gave up 5 bases, with 6 bases separating them. The length of the CDR3 is 13 residues. The CDR3 DNA reads TGTGCCAGCAGTTTAGTAGAATATCAGCCCCAGCATTTT. The encoded protein is CASSLVEYQPQHF.

The gene calls are TRBV5-5 and TRBJ1-1, with D perhaps matching TRBD1 (6 bases). This CDR3 comprises 14 residues. Trimming stripped 1 base from V and 11 bases from J, with 18 bases between. Germline values: CDR1 SGHKS, CDR2 YYEKEE (reference sequence). CDR3: CASSLRPQGLGAFF. As DNA, the CDR3 is TGTGCCAGCAGCTTGCGGCCTCAGGGGTTGGGGGCTTTCTTT.

The chain couples TRBV27 to TRBJ2-7; D is possibly TRBD1 (7 bases). This CDR3 region has 13 residues. The V end was cut by 4 bases, the J end by 6 bases, with 13 bases between. The germline V gene encodes CDR1 MNHEY and CDR2 SMNVEV (reference sequence). CDR3 amino acids: CASSSSGGGEQYF. In nucleotides, the CDR3 is TGTGCCAGCAGTTCCTCAGGGGGAGGCGAGCAGTACTTC.

V gene TRBV7-9 combines with J gene TRBJ2-7; D perhaps matches TRBD2 (5 bases). This CDR3 is 13 amino acids long. Trimming pared 10 bases from V and 7 bases from J, leaving 20 bases between. From germline, CDR1 is SEHNR and CDR2 FQNEAQ (reference sequence). CDR3 sequence reads: CATTGVGAGEQYF. Here the CDR3 DNA reads TGTGCCACAACCGGGGTTGGCGCCGGAGAGCAGTACTTC.

The chain links TRBV19 to TRBJ2-7; D is undetermined. With 2 bases removed from V and 0 bases from J, the gap between germline ends came to 8 bases. The CDR3 has 14 amino acids. The V gene's germline CDR1 is LNHDA and CDR2 SQIVND (reference sequence). CDR3 region: CASSIYSNSYEQYF. In DNA, the CDR3 is TGTGCCAGTAGTATATACAGTAACTCCTACGAGCAGTACTTC.

The gene calls are TRBV7-2 and TRBJ2-5, with D perhaps TRBD1 (6 bases). This CDR3 region has 16 residues. CDR1 is SGHTA, CDR2 FQGNSA, per germline. Between the trimmed V and J ends, which lost 3 bases and 2 bases, there was a span of 16 bases. CDR3 sequence reads: CASSLGSGTRQETQYF. The CDR3 nucleotides read TGTGCCAGCAGCTTGGGCTCCGGGACAAGACAAGAGACCCAGTACTTC.

CDR3 coding DNA: TGTGCCAGCAGCCCTCCCGAGACCCAGTACTTC. Its protein product is CASSPPETQYF. The chain has TRBV5-5 and TRBJ2-5; D is uncertain. This CDR3 has 11 residues. V lost 4 bases and J 5 bases, leaving 6 bases between the germline ends. CDR1 is SGHKS and CDR2 is YYEKEE in the germline V gene (reference sequence). Filled out from reference TRBV5-5 and TRBJ2-5, the complete variable domain reads DAGVTQSPTHLIKTRGQQVTLRCSPISGHKSVSWYQQVLGQGPQFIFQYYEKEERGRGNFPDRFSARQFPNYSSELNVNALLLGDSALYLCASSPPETQYFGPGTRLLVL.

This clone has more than one count but fewer than ten. The J gene is TRBJ2-7, the V gene TRBV7-2; unclear D gene. Germline CDR1 and CDR2: SGHTA and FQGNSA. Trimming removed 5 bases at V and 3 bases at J, with 17 bases between. The CDR3 spans 15 residues. The CDR3 sequence is CASSPHFSRHYEQYF. The DNA for the CDR3 is TGTGCCAGCAGCCCACACTTCTCCAGGCACTACGAGCAGTACTTC.

This clone has just a few counts. The chain is built from TRBV4-3 and TRBJ2-7; 10 positions agree with TRBD1. V lost 3 bases and J lost 7; bases outside the gene matches: 6. Germline V gene lookup returns CDR1 LGHNA and CDR2 YSLEER. The CDR3 extends over 14 amino acids. CDR3 residues: CASSHRDRGWEQYF. The CDR3 DNA reads as TGCGCCAGCAGCCACCGGGACAGGGGTTGGGAGCAGTACTTC.

The rearrangement uses TRBV5-1 and TRBJ2-5; TRBD1 agrees at 9 bases. Germline V gene sequence: CDR1 SGHRS, CDR2 YFSETQ. The CDR3 loop spans 15 amino acids. Trimming removed 0 bases from V and 1 base from J; junction bases left unmatched: 1. The CDR3 spells CASSLGDRAQETQYF. The CDR3 region has the DNA TGCGCCAGCAGCTTGGGGGACAGGGCCCAAGAGACCCAGTACTTC.

The rearrangement links TRBV11-3 to TRBJ2-3; TRBD1 might be the D (5 bases). Germline-derived CDR1 and CDR2 are SGHNT and YENEEA. The CDR3 is 12 residues long. Trimming took 5 bases from V and 6 from J, leaving 9 bases between them. The CDR3 spells CASSHSGDTQYF. As DNA, the CDR3 is TGTGCCAGCAGCCACTCAGGGGATACGCAGTATTTT.

The DNA of the CDR3 is TGTGCCAGCAGTCCACTCGTGAACACCGGGGAGCTGTTTTTT. It yields the protein CASSPLVNTGELFF. This chain links TRBV27 with TRBJ2-2; D is unresolved. Germline V gene lookup returns CDR1 MNHEY and CDR2 SMNVEV (reference sequence). V was clipped by 5 bases and J by 1 base, with 8 bases between them. The CDR3 length is 14 residues.

This clone was observed a handful of times. This chain links TRBV7-9 with TRBJ2-2; D possibly corresponds to TRBD1 (5 bases). CDR1 SEHNR and CDR2 FQNEAQ come from the germline V gene (reference sequence). The V end was cut by 1 base, the J end by 0 bases, with 6 bases between. This CDR3 comprises 15 residues. The CDR3 sequence is CASSLGTPNTGELFF. In DNA, the CDR3 is TGTGCCAGCAGCTTAGGGACACCGAACACCGGGGAGCTGTTTTTT.

The V and J genes are TRBV6-2 or TRBV6-3 and TRBJ2-3, with TRBD2 matching 8 bases. Germline V gives CDR1 MNHEY, CDR2 SVGEGT. This CDR3 has 15 amino acids. The ends lost 2 bases at V and 4 bases at J; junction bases unmatched: 5. The CDR3, as DNA: TGTGCCAGCAGTTACGAACTAGCGGAGGCAGATACGCAGTATTTT. This codes for CASSYELAEADTQYF.

The chain links TRBV19 to TRBJ1-2, with D uncertain. CDR3 length: 17 amino acids. V lost 5 bases, J lost 6 bases, and 25 bases lay in between. The germline V gene has CDR1 LNHDA and CDR2 SQIVND (reference sequence). In DNA, the CDR3 is TGTGCCAGTAGTCCCCAACTGGGCGGGAGGGATCGGCATGGCTACACCTTC. Its protein is CASSPQLGGRDRHGYTF.

The chain joins TRBV5-1 to TRBJ2-4; perhaps TRBD2 as D (7 bases). Germline V CDR1 and CDR2: SGHRS, YFSETQ. This CDR3 spans 17 amino acids. Trimming cost V 4 bases and J 8 bases, with 25 bases left between them. The CDR3 nucleotides are TGCGCCAGCAGCCTTAGTAGGGGGAGGGCGGGAGAGGACATTCAGTACTTC. Residues: CASSLSRGRAGEDIQYF.

The J gene is TRBJ1-5, the V gene TRBV28, with 7 bases fitting TRBD1. This CDR3 has 14 residues. J gave up 5 bases and V 5 bases, and 6 bases lay outside the gene matches. The germline V gene has CDR1 MDHEN and CDR2 SYDVKM. The DNA of the CDR3 is TGTGCCAGCAGTCGGGACAGTTCTTATCAGCCCCAGCATTTT. Amino acid sequence: CASSRDSSYQPQHF. Filled out from reference TRBV28 and TRBJ1-5, the complete variable domain reads DVKVTQSSRYLVKRTGEKVFLECVQDMDHENMFWYRQDPGLGLRLIYFSYDVKMKEKGDIPEGYSVSREKKERFSLILESASTNQTSMYLCASSRDSSYQPQHFGDGTRLSIL.

The V call is TRBV27, the J call TRBJ1-1; 7 positions agree with TRBD1. The J segment lost 5 bases and the V segment lost 5 bases, leaving 5 bases of the junction unmatched. The CDR3 covers 13 residues. The germline gives CDR1 MNHEY, CDR2 SMNVEV (reference sequence). CDR3 in amino acids: CASSIDRETEAFF. For the CDR3, the DNA is TGTGCCAGCAGTATCGACAGGGAGACTGAAGCTTTCTTT.

In the case of this clone: One end of the junction fails to match germline, which may point to a read error. The rearrangement links TRBV6-2 or TRBV6-3 to TRBJ1-5; D ambiguous. This CDR3 is built from 14 residues. Per the germline V gene, CDR1 is MNHEY and CDR2 is SVGEGT. CDR3 loop: CASTYVLGNQPQHF. The CDR3 nucleotides are TGTGCCAGCACTTACGTTTTAGGCAATCAGCCCCAGCATTTT.

The chain couples TRBV3-1 (or the pseudogene TRBV3-2) to TRBJ2-1, with 8 bases identical to TRBD1. The CDR3 spans 15 residues. Germline assignment: CDR1 LGHDT and CDR2 YNNKEL (reference sequence). J lost 5 bases, V lost 5 bases, and 8 bases had no gene match. CDR3 bases: TGTGCCAGCAGCTCCCGGGACAGGCCGAACAATGAGCAGTTCTTC. Protein sequence: CASSSRDRPNNEQFF.